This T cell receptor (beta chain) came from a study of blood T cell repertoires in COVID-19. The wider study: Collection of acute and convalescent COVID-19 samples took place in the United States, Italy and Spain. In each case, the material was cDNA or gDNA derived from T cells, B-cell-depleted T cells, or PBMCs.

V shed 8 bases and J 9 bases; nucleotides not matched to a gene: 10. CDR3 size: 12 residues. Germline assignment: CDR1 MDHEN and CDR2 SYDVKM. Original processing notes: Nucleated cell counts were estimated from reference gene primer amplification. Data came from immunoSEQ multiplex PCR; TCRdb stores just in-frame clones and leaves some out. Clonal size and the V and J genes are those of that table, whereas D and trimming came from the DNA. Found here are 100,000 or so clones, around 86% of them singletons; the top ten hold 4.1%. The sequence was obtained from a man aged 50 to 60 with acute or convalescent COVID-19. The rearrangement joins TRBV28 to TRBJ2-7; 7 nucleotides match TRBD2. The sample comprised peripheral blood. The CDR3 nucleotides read TGTGCCAGCCGAACTGCGGGGGACGGGCAGTACTTC. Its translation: CASRTAGDGQYF.